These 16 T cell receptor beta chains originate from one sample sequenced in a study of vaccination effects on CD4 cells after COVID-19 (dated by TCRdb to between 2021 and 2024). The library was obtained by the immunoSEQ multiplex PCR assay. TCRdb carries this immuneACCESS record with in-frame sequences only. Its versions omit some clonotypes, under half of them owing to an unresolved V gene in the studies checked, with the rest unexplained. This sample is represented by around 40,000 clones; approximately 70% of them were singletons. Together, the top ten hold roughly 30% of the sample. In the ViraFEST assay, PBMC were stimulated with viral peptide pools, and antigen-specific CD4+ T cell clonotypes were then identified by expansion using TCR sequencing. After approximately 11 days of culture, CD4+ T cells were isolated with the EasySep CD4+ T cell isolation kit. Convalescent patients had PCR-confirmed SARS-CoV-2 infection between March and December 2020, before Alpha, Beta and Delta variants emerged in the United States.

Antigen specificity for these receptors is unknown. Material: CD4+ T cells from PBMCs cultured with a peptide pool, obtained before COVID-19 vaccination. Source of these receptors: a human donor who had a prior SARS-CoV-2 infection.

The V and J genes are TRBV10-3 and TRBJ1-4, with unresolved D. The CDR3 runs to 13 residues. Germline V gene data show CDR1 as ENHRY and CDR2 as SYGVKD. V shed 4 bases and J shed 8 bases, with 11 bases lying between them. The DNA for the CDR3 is TGTGCCATCAGTGTAGACCCCGGGGAAAAACTGTTTTTT. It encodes CAISVDPGEKLFF.

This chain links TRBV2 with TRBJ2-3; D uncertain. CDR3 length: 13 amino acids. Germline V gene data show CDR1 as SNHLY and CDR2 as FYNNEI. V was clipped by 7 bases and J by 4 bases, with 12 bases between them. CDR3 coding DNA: TGTGCCAGCATCCGAGAGACCCCAGATACGCAGTATTTT. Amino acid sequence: CASIRETPDTQYF.

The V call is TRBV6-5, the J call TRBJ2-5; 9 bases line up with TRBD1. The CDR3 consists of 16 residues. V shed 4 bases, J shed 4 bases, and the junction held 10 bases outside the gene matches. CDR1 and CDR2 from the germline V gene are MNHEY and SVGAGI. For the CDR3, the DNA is TGTGCCAGCAGTTTCAGACTACAGGGGGCTGGAGAGACCCAGTACTTC. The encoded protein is CASSFRLQGAGETQYF.

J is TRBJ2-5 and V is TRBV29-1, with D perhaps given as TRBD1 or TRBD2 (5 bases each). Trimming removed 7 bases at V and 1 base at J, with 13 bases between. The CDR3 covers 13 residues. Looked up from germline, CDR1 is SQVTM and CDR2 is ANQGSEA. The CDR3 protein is CSARAGTQETQYF. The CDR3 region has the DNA TGCAGCGCGAGGGCCGGGACCCAAGAGACCCAGTACTTC.

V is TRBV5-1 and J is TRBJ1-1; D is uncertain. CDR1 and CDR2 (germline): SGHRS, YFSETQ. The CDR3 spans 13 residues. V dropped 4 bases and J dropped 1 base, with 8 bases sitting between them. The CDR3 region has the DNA TGCGCCAGCAGCCCCGATCCGAACACTGAAGCTTTCTTT. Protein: CASSPDPNTEAFF.

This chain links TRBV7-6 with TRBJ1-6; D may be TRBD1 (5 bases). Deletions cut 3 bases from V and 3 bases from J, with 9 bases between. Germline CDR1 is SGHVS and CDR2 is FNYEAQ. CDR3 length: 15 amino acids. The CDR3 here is CASSLGGLYNSPLHF. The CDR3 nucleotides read TGTGCCAGCAGCTTGGGGGGACTCTATAATTCACCCCTCCACTTT.

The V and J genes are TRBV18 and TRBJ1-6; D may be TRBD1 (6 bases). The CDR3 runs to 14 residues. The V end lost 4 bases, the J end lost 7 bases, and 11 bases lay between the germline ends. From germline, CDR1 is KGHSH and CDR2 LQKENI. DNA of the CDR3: TGTGCCAGCTCACGGGACATGGGGAATTCACCCCTCCACTTT. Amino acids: CASSRDMGNSPLHF.

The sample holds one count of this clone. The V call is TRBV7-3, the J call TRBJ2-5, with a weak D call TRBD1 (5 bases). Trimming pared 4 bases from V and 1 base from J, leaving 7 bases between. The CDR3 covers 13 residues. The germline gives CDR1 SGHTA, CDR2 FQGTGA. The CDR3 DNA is TGTGCCAGCAGCTCAGGGTCCCAAGAGACCCAGTACTTC. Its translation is CASSSGSQETQYF. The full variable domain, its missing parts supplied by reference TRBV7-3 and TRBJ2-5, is GAGVSQTPSNKVTEKGKYVELRCDPISGHTALYWYRQSLGQGPEFLIYFQGTGAADDSGLPNDRFFAVRPEGSVSTLKIQRTERGDSAVYLCASSSGSQETQYFGPGTRLLVL.

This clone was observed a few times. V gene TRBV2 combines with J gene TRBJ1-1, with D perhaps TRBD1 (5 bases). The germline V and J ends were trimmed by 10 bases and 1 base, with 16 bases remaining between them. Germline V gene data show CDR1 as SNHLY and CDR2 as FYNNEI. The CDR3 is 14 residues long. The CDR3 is CATRLQVQNTEAFF. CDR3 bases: TGTGCCACAAGATTACAGGTTCAGAACACTGAAGCTTTCTTT.

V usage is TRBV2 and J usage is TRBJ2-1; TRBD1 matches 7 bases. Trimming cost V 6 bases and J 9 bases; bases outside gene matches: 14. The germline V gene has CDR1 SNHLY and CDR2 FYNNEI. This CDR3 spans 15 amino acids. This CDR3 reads CASSQQGRQWGEQFF. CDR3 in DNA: TGTGCCAGCAGCCAACAGGGGCGTCAGTGGGGTGAGCAGTTCTTC. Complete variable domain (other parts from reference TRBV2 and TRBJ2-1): EPEVTQTPSHQVTQMGQEVILRCVPISNHLYFYWYRQILGQKVEFLVSFYNNEISEKSEIFDDQFSVERPDGSNFTLKIRSTKLEDSAMYFCASSQQGRQWGEQFFGPGTRLTVL.

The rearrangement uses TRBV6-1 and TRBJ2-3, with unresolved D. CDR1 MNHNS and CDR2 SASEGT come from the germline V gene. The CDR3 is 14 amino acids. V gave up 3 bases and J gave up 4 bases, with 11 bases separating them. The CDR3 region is CASSENTLPDTQYF. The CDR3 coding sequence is TGTGCCAGCAGTGAGAACACTTTGCCAGATACGCAGTATTTT.

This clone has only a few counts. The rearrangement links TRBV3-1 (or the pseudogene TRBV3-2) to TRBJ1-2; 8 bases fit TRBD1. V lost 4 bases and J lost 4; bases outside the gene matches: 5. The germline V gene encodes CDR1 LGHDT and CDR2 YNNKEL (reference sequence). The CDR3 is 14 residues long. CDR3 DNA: TGTGCCAGCAGCCGCCTTACAGGGGGCTATGGCTACACCTTC. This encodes CASSRLTGGYGYTF.

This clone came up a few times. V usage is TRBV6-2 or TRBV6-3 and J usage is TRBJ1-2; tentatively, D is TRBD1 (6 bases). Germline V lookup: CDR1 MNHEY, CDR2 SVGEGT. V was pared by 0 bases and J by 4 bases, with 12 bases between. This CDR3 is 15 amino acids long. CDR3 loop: CASSYSNGGGYGYTF. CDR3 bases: TGTGCCAGCAGTTACTCGAACGGGGGCGGCTATGGCTACACCTTC.

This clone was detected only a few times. CDR3 DNA sequence: TGTGCCTGGAGTGTACCGTGGTCAAACACCGAAGGCTACACCTTC. It specifies CAWSVPWSNTEGYTF. The J gene is TRBJ1-2, the V gene TRBV30; D is ambiguous. V gave up 0 bases and J gave up 8 bases, with 19 bases separating them. Germline assignment: CDR1 GTSNPN and CDR2 SVGIG (reference sequence). The CDR3 consists of 15 residues.

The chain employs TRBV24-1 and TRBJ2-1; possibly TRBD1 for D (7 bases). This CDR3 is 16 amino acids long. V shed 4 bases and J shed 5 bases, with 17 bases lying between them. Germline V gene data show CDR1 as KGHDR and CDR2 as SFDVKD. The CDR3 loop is CATSDSRRGTDNEQFF. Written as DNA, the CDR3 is TGTGCCACCAGTGACAGCAGACGGGGGACAGACAATGAGCAGTTCTTC.

The CDR3 DNA follows: TGTGCCAGCAGCTCGACAGGTCGGGACTATGGCTACACCTTC. It translates to CASSSTGRDYGYTF. The chain links TRBV5-4 to TRBJ1-2; D is possibly TRBD1 (6 bases). V dropped 3 bases and J dropped 3 bases, with 12 bases sitting between them. The CDR3 totals 14 residues. Germline loops: CDR1 SGHNT, CDR2 YYREEE (reference sequence).